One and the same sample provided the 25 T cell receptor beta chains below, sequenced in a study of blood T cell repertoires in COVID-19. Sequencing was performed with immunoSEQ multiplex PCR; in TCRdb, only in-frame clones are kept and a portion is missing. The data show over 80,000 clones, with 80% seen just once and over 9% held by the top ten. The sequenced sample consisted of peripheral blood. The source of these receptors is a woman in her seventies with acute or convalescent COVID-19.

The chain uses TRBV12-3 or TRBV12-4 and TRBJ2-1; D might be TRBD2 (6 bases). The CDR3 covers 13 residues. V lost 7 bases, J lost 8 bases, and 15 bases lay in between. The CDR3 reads CASNWRGSDEQFF. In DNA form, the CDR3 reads TGTGCCAGCAATTGGCGGGGCTCAGATGAGCAGTTCTTC.

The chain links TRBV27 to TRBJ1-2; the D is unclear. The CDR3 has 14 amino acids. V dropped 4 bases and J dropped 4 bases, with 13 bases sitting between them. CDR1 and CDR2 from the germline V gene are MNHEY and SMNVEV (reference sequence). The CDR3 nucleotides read TGTGCCAGCAGTTCCCCCGGAGAGATCTATGGCTACACCTTC. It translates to CASSSPGEIYGYTF.

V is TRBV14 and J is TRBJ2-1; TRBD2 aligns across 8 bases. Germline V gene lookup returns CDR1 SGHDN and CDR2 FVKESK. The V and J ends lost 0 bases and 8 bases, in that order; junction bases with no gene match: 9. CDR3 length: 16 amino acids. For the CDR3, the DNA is TGTGCCAGCAGCCAAGATATAAGCGGGAGTTTAGATGAGCAGTTCTTC. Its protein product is CASSQDISGSLDEQFF.

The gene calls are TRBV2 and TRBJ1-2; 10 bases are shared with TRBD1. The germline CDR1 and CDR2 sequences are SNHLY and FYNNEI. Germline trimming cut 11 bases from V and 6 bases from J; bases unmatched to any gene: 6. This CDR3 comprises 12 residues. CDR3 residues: CAGDRGGHGYTF. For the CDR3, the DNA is TGTGCCGGGGACAGGGGAGGGCATGGCTACACCTTC.

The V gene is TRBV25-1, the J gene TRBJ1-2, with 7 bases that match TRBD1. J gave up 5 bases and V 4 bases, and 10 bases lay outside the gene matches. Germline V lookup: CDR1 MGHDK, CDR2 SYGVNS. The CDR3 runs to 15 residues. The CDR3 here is CASSGHQGVEYGYTF. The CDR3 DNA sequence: TGTGCCAGCAGTGGACACCAGGGGGTCGAGTATGGCTACACCTTC.

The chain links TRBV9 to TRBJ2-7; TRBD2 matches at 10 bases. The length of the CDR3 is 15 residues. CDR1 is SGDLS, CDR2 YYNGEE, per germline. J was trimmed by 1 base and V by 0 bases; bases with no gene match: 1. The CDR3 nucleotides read TGTGCCAGCAGCGTAGGGACTAGCGGATCCTACGAGCAGTACTTC. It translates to CASSVGTSGSYEQYF.

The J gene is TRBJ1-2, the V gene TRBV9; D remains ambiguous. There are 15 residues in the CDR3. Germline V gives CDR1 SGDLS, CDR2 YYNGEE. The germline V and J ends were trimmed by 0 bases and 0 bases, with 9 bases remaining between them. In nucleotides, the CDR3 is TGTGCCAGCAGCGTAGACAGTTCAGCTAACTATGGCTACACCTTC. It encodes CASSVDSSANYGYTF.

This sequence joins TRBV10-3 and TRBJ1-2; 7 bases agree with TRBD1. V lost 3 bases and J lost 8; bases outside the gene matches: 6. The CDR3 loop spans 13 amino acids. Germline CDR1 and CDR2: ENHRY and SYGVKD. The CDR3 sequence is CAISEGQGEGYTF. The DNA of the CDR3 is TGTGCCATCAGTGAAGGGCAGGGGGAGGGCTACACCTTC.

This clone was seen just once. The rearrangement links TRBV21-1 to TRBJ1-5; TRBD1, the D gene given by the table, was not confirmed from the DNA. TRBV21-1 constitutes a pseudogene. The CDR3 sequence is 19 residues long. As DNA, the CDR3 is TGTGCCAGCAGCAAAGCGCAACACAGGGGGCTAGATAGCAATCAGCCCCAGCATTTT. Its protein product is CASSKAQHRGLDSNQPQHF.

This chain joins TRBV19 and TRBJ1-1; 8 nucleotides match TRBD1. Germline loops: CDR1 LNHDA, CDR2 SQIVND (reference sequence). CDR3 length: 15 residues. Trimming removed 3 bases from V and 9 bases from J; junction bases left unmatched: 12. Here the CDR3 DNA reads TGTGCCAGTAGTATCACGGGAGCAGGGGGCGAACAAGCTTTCTTT. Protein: CASSITGAGGEQAFF.

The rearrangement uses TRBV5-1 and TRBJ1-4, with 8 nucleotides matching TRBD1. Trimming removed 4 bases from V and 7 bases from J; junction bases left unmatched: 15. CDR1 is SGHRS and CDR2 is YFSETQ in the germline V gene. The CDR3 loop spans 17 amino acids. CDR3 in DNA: TGCGCCAGCAGCCCCTCTTGGAGGACAGGGATGGGTGAAAAACTGTTTTTT. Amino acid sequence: CASSPSWRTGMGEKLFF. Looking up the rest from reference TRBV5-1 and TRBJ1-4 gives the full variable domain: KAGVTQTPRYLIKTRGQQVTLSCSPISGHRSVSWYQQTPGQGLQFLFEYFSETQRNKGNFPGRFSGRQFSNSRSEMNVSTLELGDSALYLCASSPSWRTGMGEKLFFGSGTQLSVL.

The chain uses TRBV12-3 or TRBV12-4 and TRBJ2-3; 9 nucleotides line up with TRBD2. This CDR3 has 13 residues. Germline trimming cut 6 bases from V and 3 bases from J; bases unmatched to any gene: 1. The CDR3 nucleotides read TGTGCCAGCAGGCGGGGGGGAACAGATACGCAGTATTTT. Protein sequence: CASRRGGTDTQYF.

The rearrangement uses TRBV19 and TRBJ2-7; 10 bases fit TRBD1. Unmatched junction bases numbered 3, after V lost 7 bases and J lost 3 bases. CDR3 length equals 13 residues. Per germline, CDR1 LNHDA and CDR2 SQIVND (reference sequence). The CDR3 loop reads CASKGTGDYEQYF. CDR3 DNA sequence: TGTGCCAGTAAAGGGACAGGGGACTACGAGCAGTACTTC.

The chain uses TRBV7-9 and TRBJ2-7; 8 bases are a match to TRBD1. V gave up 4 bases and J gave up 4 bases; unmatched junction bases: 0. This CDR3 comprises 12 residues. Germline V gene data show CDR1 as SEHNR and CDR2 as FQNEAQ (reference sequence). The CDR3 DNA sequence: TGTGCCAGCAGCTGGACAGGGTACGAGCAGTACTTC. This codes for CASSWTGYEQYF.

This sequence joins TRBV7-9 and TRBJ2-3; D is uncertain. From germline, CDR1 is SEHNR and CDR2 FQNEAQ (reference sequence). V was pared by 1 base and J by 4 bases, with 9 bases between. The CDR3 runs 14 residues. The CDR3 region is CASSLDLVADTQYF. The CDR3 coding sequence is TGTGCCAGCAGCTTAGACTTGGTTGCAGATACGCAGTATTTT.

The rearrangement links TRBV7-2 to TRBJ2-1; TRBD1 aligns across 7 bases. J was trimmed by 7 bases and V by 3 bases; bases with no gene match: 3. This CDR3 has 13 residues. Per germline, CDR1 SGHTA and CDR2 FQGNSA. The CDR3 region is CASSFDRVNEQFF. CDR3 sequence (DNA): TGTGCCAGCAGCTTCGACAGGGTAAATGAGCAGTTCTTC. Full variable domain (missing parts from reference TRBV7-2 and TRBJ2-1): GAGVSQSPSNKVTEKGKDVELRCDPISGHTALYWYRQSLGQGLEFLIYFQGNSAPDKSGLPSDRFSAERTGGSVSTLTIQRTQQEDSAVYLCASSFDRVNEQFFGPGTRLTVL.

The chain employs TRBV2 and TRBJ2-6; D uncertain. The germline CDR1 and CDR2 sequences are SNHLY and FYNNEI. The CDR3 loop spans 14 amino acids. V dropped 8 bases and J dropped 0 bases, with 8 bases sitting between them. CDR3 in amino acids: CASGTYSGANVLTF. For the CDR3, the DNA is TGTGCCAGCGGTACCTACTCTGGGGCCAACGTCCTGACTTTC.

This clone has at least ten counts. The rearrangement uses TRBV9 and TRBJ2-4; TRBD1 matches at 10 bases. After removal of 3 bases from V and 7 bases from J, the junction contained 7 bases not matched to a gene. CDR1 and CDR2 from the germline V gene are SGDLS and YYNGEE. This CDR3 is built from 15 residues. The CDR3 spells CASSGTGTGENIQYF. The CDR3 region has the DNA TGTGCCAGCAGCGGAACCGGGACAGGGGAGAACATTCAGTACTTC.

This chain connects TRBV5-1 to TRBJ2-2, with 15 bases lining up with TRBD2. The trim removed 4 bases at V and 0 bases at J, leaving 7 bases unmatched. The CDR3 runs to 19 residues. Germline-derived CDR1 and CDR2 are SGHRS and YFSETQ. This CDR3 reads CASSRLGLAGGANTGELFF. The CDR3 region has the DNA TGCGCCAGCAGCCGACTGGGACTAGCGGGGGGAGCGAACACCGGGGAGCTGTTTTTT.

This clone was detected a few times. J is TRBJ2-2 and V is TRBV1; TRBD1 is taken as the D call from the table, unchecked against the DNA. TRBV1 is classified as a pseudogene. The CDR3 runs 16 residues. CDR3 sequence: CTSSHGQDANTGELFF. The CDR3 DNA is TGCACCAGCAGCCACGGACAGGACGCGAACACCGGGGAGCTGTTTTTT.

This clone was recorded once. CDR3 sequence (DNA): TGTGCCAGCAGCCGACAGGGGACGATGGCTGAAGCTTTCTTT. Translation gives CASSRQGTMAEAFF. The gene calls are TRBV7-9 and TRBJ1-1, with 8 bases that match TRBD1. Looked up from germline, CDR1 is SEHNR and CDR2 is FQNEAQ (reference sequence). The V gene end was trimmed by 5 bases and the J gene end by 6 bases; junction bases not matched to a gene: 8. The CDR3 is made up of 14 amino acids.

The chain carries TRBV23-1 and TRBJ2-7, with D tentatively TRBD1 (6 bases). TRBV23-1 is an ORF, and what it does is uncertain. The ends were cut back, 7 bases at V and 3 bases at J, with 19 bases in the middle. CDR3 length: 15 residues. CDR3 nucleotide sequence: TGCGCCAGCACCCCTGCCCGGGACACCAGCTACGAGCAGTACTTC. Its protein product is CASTPARDTSYEQYF.

The CDR3 region is CASSQGRAGRSYNEQFF. In nucleotides, the CDR3 is TGTGCCAGCAGCCAAGGTCGGGCGGGCCGCTCCTACAATGAGCAGTTCTTC. This chain connects TRBV3-1 (or the pseudogene TRBV3-2) to TRBJ2-1; a weak D match, TRBD2 (5 bases). CDR1 and CDR2 (germline): LGHDT, YNNKEL (reference sequence). CDR3 length: 17 residues. V was clipped by 1 base and J by 0 bases, with 13 bases between them.

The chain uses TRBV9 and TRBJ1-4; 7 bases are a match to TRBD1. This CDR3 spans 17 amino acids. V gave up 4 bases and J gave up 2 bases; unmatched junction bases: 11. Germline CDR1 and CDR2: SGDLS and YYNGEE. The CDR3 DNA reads TGTGCCAGCAGCCCAGGAGGGTTGGGACAGACTAATGAAAAACTGTTTTTT. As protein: CASSPGGLGQTNEKLFF.

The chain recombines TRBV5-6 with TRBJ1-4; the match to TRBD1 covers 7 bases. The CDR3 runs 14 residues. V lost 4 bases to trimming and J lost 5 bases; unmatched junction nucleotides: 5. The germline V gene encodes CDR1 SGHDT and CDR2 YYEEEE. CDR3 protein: CASSGRDSNEKLFF. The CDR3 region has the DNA TGTGCCAGCAGCGGAAGGGACAGCAATGAAAAACTGTTTTTT.